This T cell receptor beta chain was identified in a study of cytomegalovirus exposure and HLA in healthy donors. Findings and caveats of the study: Cytomegalovirus status, reportedly, was diagnosed with high specificity and sensitivity by the classifier. A later analysis associated 16,000 or so TCR beta sequences with HLA alleles at a 0.05 false discovery rate.

In the PCR, 60 Vbeta and 13 Jbeta primers were used. Source study methods: Counted up in a later analysis, unique TCR beta chains came to roughly 80 million, with around 10 million shared. The protocol was immunoSEQ multiplex PCR, while the TCRdb copy is restricted to in-frame clones and leaves out a portion. V and J calls plus clone size are reproduced from that table; the DNA served to infer D and trimming. The sample carries approximately 280,000 clones, about 87% recorded once. A note on this clone: The antigen remains undetermined.

The CDR3 extends over 15 amino acids. Germline V gene lookup returns CDR1 SGDLS and CDR2 YYNGEE. Trimming cost V 0 bases and J 5 bases, with 14 bases left between them. The receptor was derived from a woman between 18 and 29 years old in good health and CMV-seronegative. Sequences were obtained from PBMCs. This chain joins TRBV9 and TRBJ2-5, with D maybe TRBD1 (6 bases). CDR3 residues: CASSVGTVKAETQYF. As DNA, the CDR3 is TGTGCCAGCAGCGTAGGGACAGTTAAGGCGGAGACCCAGTACTTC.